This is a list of T cell receptor beta chains from one sample in a study of preoperative IRX-2 immunotherapy in early breast cancer. Only in-frame clones appear in the TCRdb table, and some are missing; sequencing was by immunoSEQ multiplex PCR. The sample lists around 6,000 clones; roughly three quarters were seen once. The starting material was tumor tissue, obtained before IRX-2 immunotherapy. These receptor sequences come from a human donor with breast cancer. Each CDR3 is given with its conserved first and last residue. A D gene is named only where the DNA matches it firmly. Clone size is stated in some rows and not others, as once, few, many or a class when expanded.

d_gene,abundance,v_gene,j_gene,CDR3aa,CDR3nt
NA,NA,TRBV18,TRBJ1-5,CASSPEVWGNQPQHF,TGTGCCAGCTCACCAGAGGTTTGGGGCAATCAGCCCCAGCATTTT
NA,once,TRBV25-1,TRBJ2-7,CASSEYDYLREQYF,TGTGCCAGCAGTGAATACGACTACTTAAGGGAGCAGTACTTC
TRBD1,NA,TRBV11-3,TRBJ2-1,CASSPYTGTGSSNEQFF,TGTGCCAGCAGCCCCTACACCGGGACAGGTTCTTCCAATGAGCAGTTCTTC
NA,NA,TRBV15,TRBJ2-5,CATSSPRSPETQYF,TGTGCCACCAGCAGCCCCAGGAGTCCGGAGACCCAGTACTTC
NA,medium-sized,TRBV6-8,TRBJ1-5,CASSAEDRPNQPQHF,TGTGCCAGCAGCGCCGAAGACAGGCCGAATCAGCCCCAGCATTTT
NA,once,TRBV19,TRBJ1-5,CASPGGSNQPQHF,TGTGCCAGTCCAGGAGGAAGCAATCAGCCCCAGCATTTT
NA,NA,TRBV6-8,TRBJ2-5,CASSFQGQTQYF,TGTGCCAGCAGTTTCCAGGGTCAGACCCAGTACTTC
NA,NA,TRBV7-1,TRBJ2-7,CASSYGSTYEQYF,TGTGCCAGCAGCTACGGGAGTACCTACGAGCAGTACTTC
NA,NA,TRBV6-8,TRBJ2-7,CASSYSPKYEQYF,TGTGCCAGCAGTTACTCCCCCAAATACGAGCAGTACTTC
TRBD1,NA,TRBV28,TRBJ2-7,CASNTPGQGGVEQYF,TGTGCCAGCAATACCCCCGGACAGGGCGGAGTCGAGCAGTACTTC
NA,NA,TRBV1,TRBJ2-7,CASSQDGSGAPYEQYF,TGCGCCAGCAGCCAAGATGGGAGCGGGGCCCCCTACGAGCAGTACTTC
NA,NA,TRBV18,TRBJ1-4,CASSRTESNEKLFF,TGTGCCAGCTCACGGACAGAGAGTAATGAAAAACTGTTTTTT
TRBD1,NA,TRBV6-8,TRBJ2-2,CASNADRGRTGELFF,TGTGCCAGCAACGCTGACAGGGGGCGCACCGGGGAGCTGTTTTTT
NA,few,TRBV7-6,TRBJ1-4,CASSPTAATVNEKLFF,TGTGCCAGCAGCCCGACGGCCGCAACCGTGAATGAAAAACTGTTTTTT
TRBD1,NA,TRBV19,TRBJ1-2,CASRSYRTGGGGYGYTF,TGTGCCAGTAGGAGCTACCGGACAGGGGGAGGGGGCTATGGCTACACCTTC
NA,NA,TRBV23-1,TRBJ1-4,CASSQAGTTNEKLFF,TGCGCCAGCAGCCAAGCAGGGACGACTAATGAAAAACTGTTTTTT
NA,NA,TRBV19,TRBJ1-5,CATGGPYNQPQHF,TGTGCCACCGGCGGACCCTACAATCAGCCCCAGCATTTT
NA,few,TRBV11-3,TRBJ1-2,CASSPMGGQANYGYTF,TGTGCCAGCAGCCCCATGGGGGGTCAGGCTAACTATGGCTACACCTTC
NA,NA,TRBV11-3,TRBJ2-2,CASSLVQGDTGELFF,TGTGCCAGCAGCTTGGTTCAGGGTGACACCGGGGAGCTGTTTTTT
NA,NA,TRBV23-1,TRBJ1-1,CASSQDRAGSTAFF,TGCGCCAGCAGCCAAGATAGGGCAGGGAGTACAGCTTTCTTT
TRBD1,NA,TRBV6-8,TRBJ1-1,CASSDPGDRRGNTEAFF,TGTGCCAGCAGTGACCCCGGGGACAGGCGTGGGAACACTGAAGCTTTCTTT
NA,NA,TRBV6-8,TRBJ2-7,CASSFLSLNEQYF,TGTGCCAGCAGTTTCCTTTCCCTCAACGAGCAGTACTTC
NA,NA,TRBV6-8,TRBJ1-1,CASSYRAGTNTEAFF,TGTGCCAGCAGTTACCGGGCAGGGACAAACACTGAAGCTTTCTTT
TRBD2,NA,TRBV11-3,TRBJ2-3,CASSLRLAVDTQYF,TGTGCCAGCAGCCTGAGACTAGCAGTGGATACGCAGTATTTT
NA,NA,TRBV30,TRBJ1-6,CAWRPGGGPLHF,TGTGCCTGGAGGCCTGGGGGGGGACCCCTCCACTTT
TRBD2,large,TRBV11-3,TRBJ2-1,CASSLPSGGARNEQFF,TGTGCCAGCAGCTTGCCTAGCGGGGGGGCCCGCAATGAGCAGTTCTTC
NA,NA,TRBV18,TRBJ2-7,CASSPNTGREQYF,TGTGCCAGCTCACCTAACACAGGTCGGGAGCAGTACTTC
NA,NA,TRBV9,TRBJ2-7,CASRSIFRDSDSYEQYF,TGTGCCAGCAGGTCCATCTTCCGGGACTCCGACTCCTACGAGCAGTACTTC
NA,NA,TRBV6-8,TRBJ1-6,CASTQGFGSPLHF,TGTGCCAGCACCCAGGGATTCGGTTCACCCCTCCACTTT
TRBD2,medium-sized,TRBV6-8,TRBJ2-3,CASSNSGSGGARDTQYF,TGTGCCAGCAGTAACTCGGGGAGCGGGGGGGCCAGAGATACGCAGTATTTT
TRBD1,NA,TRBV30,TRBJ1-2,CAWSLRGQGNGYTF,TGTGCCTGGAGCCTAAGAGGACAGGGAAATGGCTACACCTTC
NA,NA,TRBV6-8,TRBJ1-6,CASSYSLMLGGSSYNSPLHF,TGTGCCAGCAGTTACTCACTGATGTTGGGGGGATCATCCTATAATTCACCCCTCCACTTT
NA,once,TRBV28,TRBJ2-5,CASSFPGRVEETQYF,TGTGCCAGCAGTTTTCCAGGGAGAGTAGAAGAGACCCAGTACTTC
NA,NA,TRBV30,TRBJ1-3,CAWSGTGNTIYF,TGTGCCTGGAGTGGGACTGGAAACACCATATATTTT
NA,NA,TRBV30,TRBJ2-2,CALGLAAGTGELFF,TGTGCCTTGGGGCTAGCTGCGGGGACCGGGGAGCTGTTTTTT
NA,NA,TRBV18,TRBJ1-1,CASSPLSSRTQNTEAFF,TGTGCCAGCTCACCCCTAAGTAGCCGGACGCAGAACACTGAAGCTTTCTTT
NA,NA,TRBV14,TRBJ1-2,CASTQTGQSSYTF,TGTGCCAGCACCCAAACAGGGCAGAGCTCATACACCTTC